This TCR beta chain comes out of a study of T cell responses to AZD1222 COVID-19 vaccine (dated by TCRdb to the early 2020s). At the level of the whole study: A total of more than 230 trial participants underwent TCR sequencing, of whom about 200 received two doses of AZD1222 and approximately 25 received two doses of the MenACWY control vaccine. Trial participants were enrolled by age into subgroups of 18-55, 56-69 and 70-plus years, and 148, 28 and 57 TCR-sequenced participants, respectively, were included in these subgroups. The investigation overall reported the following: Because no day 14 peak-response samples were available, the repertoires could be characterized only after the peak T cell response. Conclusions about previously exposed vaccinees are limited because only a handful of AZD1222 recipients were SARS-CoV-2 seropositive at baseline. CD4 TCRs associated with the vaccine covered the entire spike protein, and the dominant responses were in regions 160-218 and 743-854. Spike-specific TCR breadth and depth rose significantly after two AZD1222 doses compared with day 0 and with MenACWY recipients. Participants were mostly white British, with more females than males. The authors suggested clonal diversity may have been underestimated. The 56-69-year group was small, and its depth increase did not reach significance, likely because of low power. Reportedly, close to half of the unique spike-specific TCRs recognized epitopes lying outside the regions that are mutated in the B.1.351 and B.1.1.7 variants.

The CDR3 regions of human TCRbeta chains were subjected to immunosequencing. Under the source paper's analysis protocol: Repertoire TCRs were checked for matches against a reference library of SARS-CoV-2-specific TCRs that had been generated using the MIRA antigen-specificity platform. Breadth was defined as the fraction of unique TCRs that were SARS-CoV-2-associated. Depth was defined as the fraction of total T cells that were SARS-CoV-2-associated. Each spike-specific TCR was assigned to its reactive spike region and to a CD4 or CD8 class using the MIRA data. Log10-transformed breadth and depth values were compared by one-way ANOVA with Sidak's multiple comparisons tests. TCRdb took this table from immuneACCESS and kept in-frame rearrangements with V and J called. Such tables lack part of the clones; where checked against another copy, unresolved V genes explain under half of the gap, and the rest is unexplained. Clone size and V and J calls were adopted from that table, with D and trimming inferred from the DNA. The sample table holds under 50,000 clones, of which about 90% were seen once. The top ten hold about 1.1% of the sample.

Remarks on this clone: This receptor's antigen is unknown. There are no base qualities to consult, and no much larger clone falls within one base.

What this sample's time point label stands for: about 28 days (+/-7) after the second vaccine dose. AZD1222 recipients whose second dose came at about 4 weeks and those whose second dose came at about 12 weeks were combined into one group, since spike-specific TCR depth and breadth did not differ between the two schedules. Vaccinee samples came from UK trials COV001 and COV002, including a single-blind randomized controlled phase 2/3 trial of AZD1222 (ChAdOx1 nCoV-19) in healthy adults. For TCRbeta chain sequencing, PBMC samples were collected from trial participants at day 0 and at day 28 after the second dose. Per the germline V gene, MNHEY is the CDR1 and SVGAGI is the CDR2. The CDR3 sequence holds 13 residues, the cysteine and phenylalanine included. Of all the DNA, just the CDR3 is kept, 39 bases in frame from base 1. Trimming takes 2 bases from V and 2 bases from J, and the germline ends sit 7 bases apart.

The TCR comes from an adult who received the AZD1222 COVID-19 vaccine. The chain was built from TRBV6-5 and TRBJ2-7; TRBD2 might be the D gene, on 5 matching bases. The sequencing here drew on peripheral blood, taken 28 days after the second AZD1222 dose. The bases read TGTGCCAGCAGTTACCCCGGGACCTACGAGCAGTACTTC. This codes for CASSYPGTYEQYF.